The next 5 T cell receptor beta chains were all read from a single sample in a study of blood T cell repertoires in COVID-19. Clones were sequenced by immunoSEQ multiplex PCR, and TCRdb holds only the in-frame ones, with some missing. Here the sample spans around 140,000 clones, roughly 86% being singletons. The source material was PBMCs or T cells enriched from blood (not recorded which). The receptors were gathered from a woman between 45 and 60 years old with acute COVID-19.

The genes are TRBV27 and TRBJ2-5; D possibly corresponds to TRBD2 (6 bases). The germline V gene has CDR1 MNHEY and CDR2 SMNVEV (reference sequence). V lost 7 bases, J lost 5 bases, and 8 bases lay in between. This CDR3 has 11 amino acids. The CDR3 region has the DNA TGTGCCAGCAACGGAGGGGAGACCCAGTACTTC. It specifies CASNGGETQYF.

CDR3 coding DNA: TGTGCCAGCAGTTTAGGACAGGGGAGCGCCGGGGAGCTGTTTTTT. Its translation is CASSLGQGSAGELFF. The V gene is TRBV27, the J gene TRBJ2-2, with 9 bases lining up with TRBD1. The CDR3 runs to 15 residues. Germline CDR1 reads MNHEY; CDR2 reads SMNVEV (reference sequence). The trim removed 2 bases at V and 6 bases at J, leaving 4 bases unmatched.

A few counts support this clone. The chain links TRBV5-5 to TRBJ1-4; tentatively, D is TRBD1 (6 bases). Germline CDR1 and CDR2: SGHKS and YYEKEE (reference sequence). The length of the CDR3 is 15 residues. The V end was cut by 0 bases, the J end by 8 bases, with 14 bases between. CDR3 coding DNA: TGTGCCAGCAGCTTGGAGCAGGGGTTAGGCGAAAAACTGTTTTTT. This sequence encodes CASSLEQGLGEKLFF.

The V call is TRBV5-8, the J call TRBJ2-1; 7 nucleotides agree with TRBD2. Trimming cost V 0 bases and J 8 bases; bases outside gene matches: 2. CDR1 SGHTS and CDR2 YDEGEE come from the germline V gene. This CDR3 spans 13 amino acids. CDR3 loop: CASSLGLAHEQFF. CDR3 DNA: TGTGCCAGCAGCTTGGGACTAGCCCATGAGCAGTTCTTC.

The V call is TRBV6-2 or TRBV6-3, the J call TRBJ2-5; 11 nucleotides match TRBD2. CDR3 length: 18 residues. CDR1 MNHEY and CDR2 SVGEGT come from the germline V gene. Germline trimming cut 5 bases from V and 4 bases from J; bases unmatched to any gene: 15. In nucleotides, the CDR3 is TGTGCCAGCAGTACCCAGGGGGGGCTAGCGGGAGGAGGAGAGACCCAGTACTTC. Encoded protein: CASSTQGGLAGGGETQYF.